The following is a T cell receptor (beta chain) sequence with its context. Its antigen remains unknown. CDR1 and CDR2 from the germline V gene are SGHRS and YFSETQ. With 4 bases clipped from V and 5 bases from J, the junction kept 5 bases outside the gene matches. The CDR3 sequence is 14 residues long. Every donor was a healthy person donating bone marrow. This sample was included in a study of cytomegalovirus exposure and HLA in healthy donors. Study outcomes and limitations: There were some V segments, including TRBV6-2 and TRBV6-3, excluded as indistinguishable. The classifier was said to identify cytomegalovirus status with high specificity and sensitivity.

Researchers ran the PCR with 60 Vbeta and 13 Jbeta primers. Sequencing used immunoSEQ multiplex PCR; TCRdb keeps in-frame clones, though not all of them. The sample carries 58,000 or so clones, roughly 80% recorded once. The receptor's source is a middle-aged woman in good health and CMV-seropositive. This chain connects TRBV5-1 to TRBJ1-4, with 7 positions matching TRBD1. Material: PBMCs. Here the CDR3 DNA reads TGCGCCAGCAGCACAATGACAGGGAATGAAAAACTGTTTTTT. It is translated as CASSTMTGNEKLFF. The full variable domain, in which reference TRBV5-1 and TRBJ1-4 provide the parts outside the CDR3, is KAGVTQTPRYLIKTRGQQVTLSCSPISGHRSVSWYQQTPGQGLQFLFEYFSETQRNKGNFPGRFSGRQFSNSRSEMNVSTLELGDSALYLCASSTMTGNEKLFFGSGTQLSVL.